This record concerns one TCR beta chain sequence. No cognate antigen has been identified for it. Base qualities are missing; no much larger clone stands one base away. CDR1 is given as SNHLY and CDR2 as FYNNEI, both from the germline V gene. The CDR3, from cysteine to phenylalanine, totals 15 residues. The DNA shown is the 45-base CDR3, in frame from base 1. The junction shows trimming of 4 bases on V and 5 bases on J, and the gene matches do not reach 9 bases of it. The data were obtained in a study of post-analysis software for immune sequencing data (dated by TCRdb to between 2015 and 2016). Regarding the study in general: Relapsing-remitting, secondary progressive and progressive-relapsing multiple sclerosis were recorded as disease courses, and subtype annotation was lacking for some patients. Patient repertoires were compared against roughly 11 previously published healthy control repertoires from donors aged about 6 to 27 years. A subset of samples was prepared in parallel using single-end sample barcoding, then pooled and co-amplified after Illumina adapter ligation. What the authors observed across the whole study: Direct clustering with F measure showed strong co-clustering of samples prepared in the same batch, prompting a batch-effect correction. Multiple sclerosis patients had significantly lower normalized Chao1 diversity than controls, a result that suggests substantial peripheral T-cell clonal expansion. The multiple sclerosis patient group was slightly younger than the control group. Significantly higher frequencies in patients than in controls were found for five or six TRBV segments, including TRBV5-6, TRBV5-1 and TRBV20-1.

To demonstrate the VDJtools post-analysis software, the study profiled TCR beta repertoires from the peripheral blood of 13 young patients with multiple sclerosis. The multiple sclerosis patients were children and adolescents between about 6 and 16 years of age. Receptors were amplified or captured by PCR. Instrument used: Illumina HiSeq 2500. Unique molecular identifiers were incorporated into TCR beta cDNA libraries to reduce PCR and sequencing biases. About 0.5 million cDNA molecules were obtained for every 1 to 10 million input T cells, so each molecule roughly corresponded to one T cell. The patient libraries were prepared and sequenced with the same protocol used for the earlier healthy control dataset. Within a given batch, samples were prepared together, multiplexed and sequenced on the same HiSeq lane. The authors processed their data as follows. Raw barcoded reads were processed with MIGEC, and single-read molecular identifier groups were discarded before consensus assembly and CDR3 extraction. VDJtools was used for post-analysis of the clonotype tables, and diversity was normalized by down-sampling every dataset to the size of the smallest sample. In repertoire overlap clustering, CDR3 amino acid sequences, but not nucleotide sequences, were matched to correct batch-related cross-sample contamination. TCRdb reran the public reads through fastp at Q25 and MiXCR, keeping productive beta chains. Each record represents a unique CDR3 protein, reported with the most common genes and DNA among its rows. The V and J calls and clone size come from TCRdb's table, not from the authors' own analysis. This sample has about 540,000 distinct CDR3 sequences in its table, and 30% to 40% of those were observed once. 5% to 6% of the sample rests with the top ten.

The receptor chain draws on TRBV2 and TRBJ2-5; 8 of the junction bases match TRBD1. The origin of this receptor is a girl aged 2-17 years with multiple sclerosis. The sample comprised blood. The DNA sequence is given as TGTGCCAGCAGTGCCCGGCCAGGGGGCGATGAGACCCAGTACTTC. This sequence encodes CASSARPGGDETQYF.